The 6 T cell receptor beta chains below all came from one sample that was sequenced in a study of blood T cell repertoires in COVID-19. Assay: immunoSEQ multiplex PCR; the TCRdb copy retains only in-frame clones and omits some. Of about 210,000 clones in the sample, roughly 85% are singletons; the top ten hold more than 4.5%. Specimen: peripheral blood. The receptors shown here come from a man aged 45-65 years with COVID-19, enrolled during active disease.

V usage is TRBV9 and J usage is TRBJ2-3, with D perhaps matching TRBD2 (6 bases). Germline V gene sequence: CDR1 SGDLS, CDR2 YYNGEE. The V gene lost 3 bases and the J gene lost 7 bases, with 15 bases spanning the gap. The CDR3 spans 14 residues. The CDR3 spells CASSEGDRGNTQYF. The CDR3 DNA reads as TGTGCCAGCAGCGAGGGCGATCGGGGGAATACGCAGTATTTT.

Points on this clone: The same CDR3 is also encoded by other DNA sequences in this sample. The chain joins TRBV6-5 to TRBJ1-1; TRBD1 aligns across 7 bases. The junction had 4 bases not matched to a gene; V was cut back by 5 bases and J by 1 base. The CDR3 sequence is 14 residues long. Germline CDR1 and CDR2: MNHEY and SVGAGI. DNA of the CDR3: TGTGCCAGCAGTCCCGACAGGGCGAACACTGAAGCTTTCTTT. It codes for CASSPDRANTEAFF.

The chain combines TRBV14 with TRBJ1-1, with TRBD1 matching 8 bases. The V segment lost 5 bases and the J segment 3 bases; nucleotides outside the gene matches: 2. Germline loops: CDR1 SGHDN, CDR2 FVKESK. The CDR3 is 13 residues long. In DNA form, the CDR3 reads TGTGCCAGCAGCTTGGACAGGGACACTGAAGCTTTCTTT. Its translation: CASSLDRDTEAFF.

The chain carries TRBV5-1 and TRBJ1-5; possibly TRBD1 for D (6 bases). The CDR3 extends over 20 amino acids. Trimming stripped 2 bases from V and 1 base from J, with 25 bases between. Germline-derived CDR1 and CDR2 are SGHRS and YFSETQ. This CDR3 reads CASSFELRTADRLSNQPQHF. In DNA form, the CDR3 reads TGCGCCAGCAGCTTTGAATTAAGGACAGCAGACCGACTAAGCAATCAGCCCCAGCATTTT.

The rearrangement joins TRBV6-6 to TRBJ2-7; 12 nucleotides line up with TRBD1. Per germline, CDR1 MNHNY and CDR2 SVGAGI (reference sequence). V trimming: 5 bases; J trimming: 9 bases; junction bases outside the gene matches: 14. The CDR3 has 16 amino acids. Here the CDR3 reads CASSPPPGQGARGQYF. CDR3 nucleotide sequence: TGTGCCAGCAGTCCCCCCCCGGGACAGGGGGCGCGTGGGCAGTACTTC.

The J gene is TRBJ2-3, the V gene TRBV6-5; 7 nucleotides line up with TRBD2. This CDR3 comprises 15 residues. Trimming removed 6 bases from V and 0 bases from J; junction bases left unmatched: 6. From germline, CDR1 is MNHEY and CDR2 SVGAGI. The CDR3 region is CASRASGGSTDTQYF. CDR3 DNA: TGTGCCAGCAGAGCTAGCGGCGGCAGCACAGATACGCAGTATTTT.